The rows below give T cell receptor beta chains drawn from one sample of a study of vaccination and CD4 T cells after COVID-19. From the PCR reads, TCRdb called clonotypes with MiXCR, one entry per CDR3 protein. Among roughly 20,000 distinct CDR3 sequences listed, approximately 40% were seen once. No antigen has been assigned to these receptors. Sequenced here: CD4+ T cells from blood, cultured in vitro, sampled after SARS-CoV-2 vaccination. These receptors were collected from a human donor who had recovered from COVID-19. Each CDR3 is given with its conserved first and last residue. The D gene is left open where the match is weak.

v_call d_call cdr3_aa
TRBV7-2 - CASSSRASLGTQYF
TRBV7-6 - CASSFMMTPRETQYF
TRBV10-2 - CASSEGPIAANYGYTF
TRBV28 - CASSLGQGLSSGANVLTF
TRBV7-2 TRBD1 CASSLWDRRTEAFF
TRBV27 - CASSSGGRYVRGYTF
TRBV20-1 - CSARDLRGGNQPQHF
TRBV6-1 - CASRHGSLSPNTEAFF
TRBV20-1 - CSASWEAETQYF
TRBV12-3/TRBV12-4 TRBD1 CASSLAGQGQETQYF
TRBV7-2 - CASSPRPSPGETQYF
TRBV6-2/TRBV6-3 - CASTHSGNTIYF
TRBV4-2 TRBD2 CASSPRRAGRGETQYF
TRBV27 TRBD1 CASSPRGPTSNQPQHF
TRBV10-1 TRBD1 CASSEGQDNTEAFF
TRBV18 - CVSSPTGRDTQYF
TRBV6-2/TRBV6-3 - CASSYSGRNYGYNF
TRBV2 - CASSARGSENYGYTF
TRBV29-1 - CSVQLQENTEAFF
TRBV7-9 TRBD1 CASSLGTGEQPQHF
TRBV27 TRBD1 CASSFTMTGMNTEAFF
TRBV20-1 TRBD2 CSAREGLAGNQETQYF
TRBV6-1 - CASTPGSHSYEQYF
TRBV20-1 TRBD1 CSAKGTGNGELFF
TRBV20-1 - CSARRGGNEQFF
TRBV6-5 TRBD1 CASSSTGDSNSPLHF
TRBV11-2 - CASSLGAPGSSPLHF
TRBV28 - CASSLLVGGSYGYTF
TRBV7-3 - CASSLGTQRQQYF
TRBV15 - CATSRDVMGKPYEQYF
TRBV27 - CASSLSMTGREQYF
TRBV7-9 TRBD1 CASSYGQGSAEAFF
TRBV19 - CASSIERGSSYEQYF